Below are 31 T cell receptor beta chains sequenced from a single sample in a study of blood T cell repertoires in COVID-19. TCRdb's table, derived via immunoSEQ multiplex PCR, lists solely in-frame clones and lacks some. This sample yields 150,000 to 200,000 clones, of which roughly four fifths are seen a single time; 6.5% to 8.5% belongs to the top ten. Sequenced sample: peripheral blood. Receptor source: a woman in her seventies with COVID-19, enrolled during active disease.

V usage is TRBV5-1 and J usage is TRBJ2-1; 10 nucleotides agree with TRBD2. The CDR3 totals 15 residues. The trim removed 5 bases at V and 5 bases at J, leaving 7 bases unmatched. Per the germline V gene, CDR1 is SGHRS and CDR2 is YFSETQ. Here the CDR3 reads CASRALLAGNNEQFF. CDR3 nucleotide sequence: TGCGCCAGCAGAGCCTTACTAGCGGGAAACAATGAGCAGTTCTTC. Complete variable domain (other parts from reference TRBV5-1 and TRBJ2-1): KAGVTQTPRYLIKTRGQQVTLSCSPISGHRSVSWYQQTPGQGLQFLFEYFSETQRNKGNFPGRFSGRQFSNSRSEMNVSTLELGDSALYLCASRALLAGNNEQFFGPGTRLTVL.

The chain has TRBV10-3 and TRBJ2-5; D is perhaps TRBD2 (5 bases). Germline CDR1 ENHRY, CDR2 SYGVKD. The CDR3 contains 15 residues. The V and J ends lost 3 bases and 4 bases respectively, with 15 bases between them. The CDR3 DNA reads as TGTGCCATCAGTGACGGACCGGGTCGGGGAGAGACCCAGTACTTC. Translating gives CAISDGPGRGETQYF.

This rearrangement joins TRBV18 to TRBJ1-3; no reliable D call. Germline V lookup: CDR1 KGHSH, CDR2 LQKENI. Trimming stripped 0 bases from V and 2 bases from J, with 8 bases between. The CDR3 runs to 15 residues. CDR3 sequence: CASSPPGRPGNTIYF. The DNA of the CDR3 is TGTGCCAGCTCACCACCCGGCAGGCCTGGAAACACCATATATTTT.

This clone occurred once. The chain couples TRBV2 to TRBJ1-1; D call uncertain. V was shortened by 6 bases and J by 1 base, with 12 bases between the two germline ends. Germline CDR1 reads SNHLY; CDR2 reads FYNNEI. CDR3 length: 14 residues. The CDR3 DNA follows: TGTGCCAGCAGGGCAATAAACAGGAACACTGAAGCTTTCTTT. It yields the protein CASRAINRNTEAFF.

This clone was seen ten or more times. CDR3 loop: CASSPAGSNQPQHF. The CDR3 region has the DNA TGTGCCAGCTCACCAGCGGGATCCAATCAGCCCCAGCATTTT. The rearrangement links TRBV18 to TRBJ1-5; no firm D call. The germline V and J ends were trimmed by 2 bases and 3 bases, with 8 bases remaining between them. CDR3 length: 14 residues. CDR1 is KGHSH and CDR2 is LQKENI in the germline V gene.

The chain carries TRBV5-1 and TRBJ2-7; TRBD2 agrees at 10 bases. V gave up 4 bases and J gave up 6 bases; unmatched junction bases: 10. CDR3 length equals 15 residues. Germline V gives CDR1 SGHRS, CDR2 YFSETQ. CDR3 amino acids: CASSPLAGAASEQYF. In DNA, the CDR3 is TGCGCCAGCAGCCCCCTAGCGGGAGCAGCCAGCGAGCAGTACTTC.

CDR3 sequence reads: CASSLGLAGGTQYF. The CDR3 nucleotides read TGTGCCAGCAGCTTAGGTCTAGCGGGAGGGACCCAGTACTTC. This chain connects TRBV5-5 to TRBJ2-5; TRBD2 aligns across 11 bases. Germline V gives CDR1 SGHKS, CDR2 YYEKEE (reference sequence). This CDR3 contains 14 residues. After removal of 2 bases from V and 7 bases from J, the junction contained 4 bases not matched to a gene.

The chain carries TRBV7-2 and TRBJ2-7; 10 bases line up with TRBD1. Germline values: CDR1 SGHTA, CDR2 FQGNSA. CDR3 length equals 13 residues. The ends lost 6 bases at V and 3 bases at J; junction bases unmatched: 2. CDR3 in amino acids: CASRRDRGYEQYF. CDR3 DNA sequence: TGTGCCAGCAGGCGGGACAGGGGCTACGAGCAGTACTTC. Drawing the rest from reference TRBV7-2 and TRBJ2-7, the complete variable domain is GAGVSQSPSNKVTEKGKDVELRCDPISGHTALYWYRQSLGQGLEFLIYFQGNSAPDKSGLPSDRFSAERTGGSVSTLTIQRTQQEDSAVYLCASRRDRGYEQYFGPGTRLTVT.

This chain uses TRBV11-2 with TRBJ2-1; D is perhaps TRBD2 (6 bases). Germline V gene lookup returns CDR1 SGHAT and CDR2 FQNNGV. Trimming took 1 base from V and 9 from J, leaving 10 bases between them. This CDR3 is built from 13 residues. For the CDR3, the DNA is TGTGCCAGCAGCTTAGTACTAGCTATTGAGCAGTTCTTC. Its protein is CASSLVLAIEQFF.

This clone was seen once. The J gene is TRBJ2-5, the V gene TRBV5-5; D remains unclear. Germline CDR1 reads SGHKS; CDR2 reads YYEKEE (reference sequence). The CDR3 is 12 residues long. Trimming removed 0 bases from V and 5 bases from J, with 5 bases in between. The CDR3 region is CASSLAVETQYF. The DNA of the CDR3 is TGTGCCAGCAGCTTGGCCGTTGAGACCCAGTACTTC. Using reference TRBV5-5 and TRBJ2-5 for the parts outside the CDR3, the full variable domain is DAGVTQSPTHLIKTRGQQVTLRCSPISGHKSVSWYQQVLGQGPQFIFQYYEKEERGRGNFPDRFSARQFPNYSSELNVNALLLGDSALYLCASSLAVETQYFGPGTRLLVL.

V is TRBV2 and J is TRBJ2-3; 7 bases are a match to TRBD2. The CDR3 loop spans 12 amino acids. The junction had 6 bases not matched to a gene; V was cut back by 6 bases and J by 9 bases. Germline CDR1 and CDR2: SNHLY and FYNNEI. The DNA of the CDR3 is TGTGCCAGCAGGGGGGGAGGGCCCACGCAGTATTTT. Translating gives CASRGGGPTQYF.

The chain uses TRBV4-3 and TRBJ2-1, with 16 bases aligning to TRBD2. With V trimmed by 0 bases and J by 9 bases, 5 bases remained unmatched. CDR3 size: 17 residues. The germline V gene has CDR1 LGHNA and CDR2 YSLEER. The CDR3 DNA sequence: TGCGCCAGCAGCCAAGATTACGGGACTAGCGGGAGGGTTGAGCAGTTCTTC. Translating it yields CASSQDYGTSGRVEQFF.

V gene TRBV9 combines with J gene TRBJ2-5; the match to TRBD2 covers 8 bases. Germline V gene data show CDR1 as SGDLS and CDR2 as YYNGEE. V shed 2 bases and J 5 bases; nucleotides not matched to a gene: 20. This CDR3 comprises 19 residues. CDR3 DNA: TGTGCCAGCAGCGTCGGCAGTACTTCTGGAGCGGGAGTCAGGGAGACCCAGTACTTC. It yields the protein CASSVGSTSGAGVRETQYF.

Only one count was recorded for this clone. The J gene is TRBJ1-5, the V gene TRBV28; the D gene is possibly TRBD1 (6 bases). Germline V gives CDR1 MDHEN, CDR2 SYDVKM. This CDR3 has 16 residues. Trimming left V 0 bases short and J 2 bases short, with 11 bases between. Here the CDR3 DNA reads TGTGCCAGCAGTTTATGGGGCAGGGGTGGCAATCAGCCCCAGCATTTT. Translation: CASSLWGRGGNQPQHF.

The chain recombines TRBV3-1 (or the pseudogene TRBV3-2) with TRBJ2-3; TRBD2 aligns across 9 bases. CDR1 is LGHDT, CDR2 YNNKEL, per germline (reference sequence). Germline trimming cut 0 bases from V and 7 bases from J; bases unmatched to any gene: 17. CDR3 size: 19 residues. CDR3 in amino acids: CASSQENSVVAGAPNTQYF. CDR3 nucleotide sequence: TGTGCCAGCAGCCAAGAAAACTCAGTGGTAGCGGGAGCCCCAAATACGCAGTATTTT.

This clone has a single count. The rearrangement links TRBV5-1 to TRBJ2-1, with D tentatively TRBD2 (6 bases). The CDR3 is 14 residues long. V was pared by 1 base and J by 6 bases, with 11 bases between. The germline V gene encodes CDR1 SGHRS and CDR2 YFSETQ. Here the CDR3 reads CASSLPGTSNEQFF. CDR3 nucleotides: TGCGCCAGCAGCTTGCCAGGGACTTCCAATGAGCAGTTCTTC.

The gene calls are TRBV7-9 and TRBJ2-3; TRBD1 agrees at 7 bases. Germline assignment: CDR1 SEHNR and CDR2 FQNEAQ (reference sequence). V lost 2 bases and J lost 6; bases outside the gene matches: 5. The CDR3 is 14 amino acids. CDR3: CASSLQGGGDTQYF. The CDR3 nucleotides read TGTGCCAGCAGCTTACAAGGGGGCGGTGATACGCAGTATTTT.

The CDR3 region is CASSVTSRETQYF. The CDR3 nucleotides are TGTGCCAGCAGTGTTACTAGCCGGGAGACCCAGTACTTC. This sequence joins TRBV28 and TRBJ2-5; possible D gene TRBD2, 6 bases. Deletions cut 5 bases from V and 5 bases from J, with 12 bases between. CDR1 and CDR2 (germline): MDHEN, SYDVKM. This CDR3 has 13 residues.

The CDR3 region has the DNA TGTGCCAGCAGCCAATTCCCTACTTGGCAGGGTGGGTACGAGCAGTACTTC. Its translation is CASSQFPTWQGGYEQYF. The chain carries TRBV3-1 (or the pseudogene TRBV3-2) and TRBJ2-7, with D possibly being TRBD1 (5 bases). Germline CDR1 and CDR2: LGHDT and YNNKEL (reference sequence). The V and J ends lost 2 bases and 4 bases respectively, with 21 bases between them. CDR3 length: 17 amino acids.

This rearrangement joins TRBV27 to TRBJ2-3; TRBD1 matches 7 bases. CDR1 and CDR2 from the germline V gene are MNHEY and SMNVEV (reference sequence). The CDR3 length is 14 residues. The junction had 9 bases not matched to a gene; V was cut back by 7 bases and J by 5 bases. CDR3 in amino acids: CASKGQSWRDTQYF. The CDR3, as DNA: TGTGCCAGCAAGGGACAGTCTTGGAGAGATACGCAGTATTTT.

The rearrangement joins TRBV28 to TRBJ1-5; D is uncertain. CDR1 and CDR2 (germline): MDHEN, SYDVKM. Trimming cost V 5 bases and J 0 bases, with 17 bases left between them. The CDR3 covers 17 residues. CDR3 residues: CASSPPPAHGSNQPQHF. The DNA for the CDR3 is TGTGCCAGCAGTCCCCCCCCCGCGCACGGTAGCAATCAGCCCCAGCATTTT.

The chain links TRBV29-1 to TRBJ1-3, with no clear D. CDR1 and CDR2 (germline): SQVTM, ANQGSEA. The CDR3 length is 13 residues. The ends were cut back, 7 bases at V and 0 bases at J, with 10 bases in the middle. The CDR3 loop reads CSADSSSGNTIYF. The CDR3 region has the DNA TGCAGCGCGGACTCAAGCTCTGGAAACACCATATATTTT.

V usage is TRBV2 and J usage is TRBJ2-5; TRBD2 is a possible D gene (6 bases). Germline V gene data show CDR1 as SNHLY and CDR2 as FYNNEI. CDR3 length: 13 residues. V was pared by 7 bases and J by 3 bases, with 12 bases between. CDR3 sequence: CASKVRREETQYF. The CDR3 DNA reads as TGTGCCAGCAAGGTTCGGAGGGAAGAGACCCAGTACTTC.

The chain recombines TRBV6-5 with TRBJ1-2, with D possibly TRBD1 on 5 matching bases. There are 12 residues in the CDR3. Germline CDR1 is MNHEY and CDR2 is SVGAGI. Trimming took off 7 bases at V and 10 bases at J, with 16 bases between the two ends. CDR3 region: CASTQPGGFYTF. DNA of the CDR3: TGTGCCAGCACCCAGCCTGGGGGGTTCTACACCTTC.

This clone was seen only a few times. The CDR3 nucleotides read TGCGCCAGCAGCCAAAGTAGAAATCAGCCCCAGCATTTT. Its translation: CASSQSRNQPQHF. The rearrangement links TRBV4-3 to TRBJ1-5; no firm D call. Per germline, CDR1 LGHNA and CDR2 YSLEER. V gave up 2 bases and J gave up 4 bases, with 6 bases separating them. CDR3 length: 13 amino acids.

The rearrangement joins TRBV6-5 to TRBJ2-7, with D perhaps TRBD2 (6 bases). Trimming removed 6 bases from V and 2 bases from J, with 11 bases in between. This CDR3 has 13 residues. The germline gives CDR1 MNHEY, CDR2 SVGAGI. Written as DNA, the CDR3 is TGTGCCAGCAGCAGGGACTCCGCCTACGAGCAGTACTTC. This codes for CASSRDSAYEQYF.

This chain links TRBV11-2 with TRBJ2-4, with D unclear. This CDR3 has 14 residues. V lost 8 bases, J lost 5 bases, and 16 bases lay in between. Per germline, CDR1 SGHAT and CDR2 FQNNGV. Written as DNA, the CDR3 is TGTGCCAGCGCCCTCTATAGTTCTGAAAACATTCAGTACTTC. Protein sequence: CASALYSSENIQYF.

The gene calls are TRBV28 and TRBJ1-6; possibly TRBD1 for D (5 bases). Trimming pared 7 bases from V and 3 bases from J, leaving 13 bases between. The CDR3 is 15 amino acids. CDR1 and CDR2 (germline): MDHEN, SYDVKM. The CDR3 region has the DNA TGTGCCAGCACCTTACCAACAGGCTATAATTCACCCCTCCACTTT. Amino acids: CASTLPTGYNSPLHF.

This clone was seen a handful of times. The sample holds other DNA sequences that translate to the same CDR3. CDR3 residues: CASSLGTSGTYNEQFF. CDR3 sequence (DNA): TGTGCCAGCAGCCTCGGGACTAGCGGGACCTACAATGAGCAGTTCTTC. The chain carries TRBV7-2 and TRBJ2-1; 13 nucleotides agree with TRBD2. V shed 5 bases, J shed 2 bases, and the junction held 3 bases outside the gene matches. The length of the CDR3 is 16 residues. Germline CDR1 SGHTA, CDR2 FQGNSA.

The rearrangement joins TRBV7-2 to TRBJ2-2; 7 bases match TRBD2. The V gene's germline CDR1 is SGHTA and CDR2 FQGNSA. Germline trimming cut 1 base from V and 2 bases from J; bases unmatched to any gene: 4. This CDR3 is 16 amino acids long. CDR3 residues: CASSLVLALNTGELFF. CDR3 bases: TGTGCCAGCAGCTTAGTACTAGCGCTAAACACCGGGGAGCTGTTTTTT.

The chain uses TRBV5-1 and TRBJ1-5; D uncertain. Trimming stripped 1 base from V and 5 bases from J, with 10 bases between. Germline assignment: CDR1 SGHRS and CDR2 YFSETQ. This CDR3 has 14 residues. CDR3 sequence (DNA): TGCGCCAGCAGCTTGTGGGCAGGTGATCAGCCCCAGCATTTT. Its translation: CASSLWAGDQPQHF.